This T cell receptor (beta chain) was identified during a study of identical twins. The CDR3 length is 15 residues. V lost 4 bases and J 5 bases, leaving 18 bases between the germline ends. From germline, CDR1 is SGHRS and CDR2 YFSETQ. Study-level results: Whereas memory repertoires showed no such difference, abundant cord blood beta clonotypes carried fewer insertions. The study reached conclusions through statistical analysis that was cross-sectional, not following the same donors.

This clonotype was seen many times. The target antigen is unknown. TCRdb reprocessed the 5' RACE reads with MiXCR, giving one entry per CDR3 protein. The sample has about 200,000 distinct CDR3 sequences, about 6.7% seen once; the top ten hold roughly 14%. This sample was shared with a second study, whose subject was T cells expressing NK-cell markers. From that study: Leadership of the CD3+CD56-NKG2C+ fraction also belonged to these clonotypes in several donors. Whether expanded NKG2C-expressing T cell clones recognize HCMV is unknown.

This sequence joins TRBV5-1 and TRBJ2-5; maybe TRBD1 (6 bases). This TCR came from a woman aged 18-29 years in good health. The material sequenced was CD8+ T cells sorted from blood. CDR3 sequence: CASSLADSGVETQYF. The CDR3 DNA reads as TGCGCCAGCAGCCTGGCGGATTCAGGGGTGGAGACCCAGTACTTC. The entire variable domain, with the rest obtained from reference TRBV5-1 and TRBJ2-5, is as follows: KAGVTQTPRYLIKTRGQQVTLSCSPISGHRSVSWYQQTPGQGLQFLFEYFSETQRNKGNFPGRFSGRQFSNSRSEMNVSTLELGDSALYLCASSLADSGVETQYFGPGTRLLVL.